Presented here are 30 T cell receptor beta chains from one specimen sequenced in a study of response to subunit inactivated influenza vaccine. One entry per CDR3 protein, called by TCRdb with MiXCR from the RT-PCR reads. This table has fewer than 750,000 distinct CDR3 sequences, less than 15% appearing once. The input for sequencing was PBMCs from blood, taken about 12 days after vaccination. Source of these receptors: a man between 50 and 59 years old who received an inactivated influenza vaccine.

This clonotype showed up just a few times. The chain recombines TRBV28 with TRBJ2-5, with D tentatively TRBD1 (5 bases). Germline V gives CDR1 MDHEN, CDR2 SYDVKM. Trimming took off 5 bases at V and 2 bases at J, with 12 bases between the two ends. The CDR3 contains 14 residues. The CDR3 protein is CASSRGGHQETQYF. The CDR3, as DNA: TGTGCCAGCAGTCGAGGCGGACATCAAGAGACCCAGTACTTC.

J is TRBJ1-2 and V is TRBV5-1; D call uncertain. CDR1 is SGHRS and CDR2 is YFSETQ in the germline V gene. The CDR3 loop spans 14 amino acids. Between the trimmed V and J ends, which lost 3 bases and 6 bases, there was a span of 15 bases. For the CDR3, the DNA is TGCGCCAGCAGCTCGACGTCCGCTGCCGATGGCTACACCTTC. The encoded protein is CASSSTSAADGYTF.

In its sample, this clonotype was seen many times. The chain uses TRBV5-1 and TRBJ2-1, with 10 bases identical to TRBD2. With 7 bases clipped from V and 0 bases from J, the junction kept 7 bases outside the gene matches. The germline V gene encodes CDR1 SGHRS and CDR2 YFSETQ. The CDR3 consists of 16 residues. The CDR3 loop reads CASRPASGSSYNEQFF. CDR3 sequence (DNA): TGCGCCAGCCGCCCGGCTAGCGGGAGCTCCTACAATGAGCAGTTCTTC. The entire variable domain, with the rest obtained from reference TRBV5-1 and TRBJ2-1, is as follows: KAGVTQTPRYLIKTRGQQVTLSCSPISGHRSVSWYQQTPGQGLQFLFEYFSETQRNKGNFPGRFSGRQFSNSRSEMNVSTLELGDSALYLCASRPASGSSYNEQFFGPGTRLTVL.

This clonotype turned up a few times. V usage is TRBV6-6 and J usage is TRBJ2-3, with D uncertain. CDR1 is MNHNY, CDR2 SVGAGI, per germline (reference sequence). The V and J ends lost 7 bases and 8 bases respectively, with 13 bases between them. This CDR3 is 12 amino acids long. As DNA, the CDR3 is TGTGCCAGCACGACGGCGATGGGTACGCAGTATTTT. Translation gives CASTTAMGTQYF.

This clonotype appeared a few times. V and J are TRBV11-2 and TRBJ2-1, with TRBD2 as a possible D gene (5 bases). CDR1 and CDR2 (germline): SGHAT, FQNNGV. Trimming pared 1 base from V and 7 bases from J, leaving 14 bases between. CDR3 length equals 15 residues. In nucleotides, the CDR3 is TGTGCCAGCAGCTTAGGAGGGAGACCCGAGAATGAGCAGTTCTTC. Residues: CASSLGGRPENEQFF. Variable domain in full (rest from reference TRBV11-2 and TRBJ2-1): EAGVAQSPRYKIIEKRQSVAFWCNPISGHATLYWYQQILGQGPKLLIQFQNNGVVDDSQLPKDRFSAERLKGVDSTLKIQPAKLEDSAVYLCASSLGGRPENEQFFGPGTRLTVL.

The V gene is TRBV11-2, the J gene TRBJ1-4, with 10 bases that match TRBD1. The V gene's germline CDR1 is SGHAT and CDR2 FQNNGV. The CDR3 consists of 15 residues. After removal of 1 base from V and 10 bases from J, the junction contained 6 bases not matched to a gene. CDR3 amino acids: CASSLVTGGRPKLFF. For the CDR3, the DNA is TGTGCCAGCAGCTTAGTGACAGGGGGCCGGCCAAAACTGTTTTTT.

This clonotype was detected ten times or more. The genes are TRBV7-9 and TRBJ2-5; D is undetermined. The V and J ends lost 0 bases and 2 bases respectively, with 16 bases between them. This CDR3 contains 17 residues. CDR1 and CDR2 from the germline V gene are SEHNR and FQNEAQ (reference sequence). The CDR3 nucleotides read TGTGCCAGCAGCTTAGCCGCCGGTTGGCGATCTCAAGAGACCCAGTACTTC. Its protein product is CASSLAAGWRSQETQYF.

The CDR3 nucleotides read TGTGCCAGCAGGCAAGAACACTATGGCTACACCTTC. This gives the protein CASRQEHYGYTF. This chain uses TRBV6-6 with TRBJ1-2; D unclear. Germline loops: CDR1 MNHNY, CDR2 SVGAGI (reference sequence). Trimming pared 6 bases from V and 3 bases from J, leaving 8 bases between. The CDR3 extends over 12 amino acids.

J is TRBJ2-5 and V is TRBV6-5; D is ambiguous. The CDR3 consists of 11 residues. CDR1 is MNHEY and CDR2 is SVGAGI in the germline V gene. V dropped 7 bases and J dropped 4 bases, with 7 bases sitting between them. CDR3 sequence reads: CASTQLETQYF. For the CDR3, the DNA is TGTGCCAGCACCCAGCTAGAGACCCAGTACTTC.

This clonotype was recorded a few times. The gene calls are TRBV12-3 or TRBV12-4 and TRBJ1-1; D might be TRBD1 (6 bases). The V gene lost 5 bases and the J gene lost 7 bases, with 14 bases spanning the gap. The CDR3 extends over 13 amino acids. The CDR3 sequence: CASSPPDRLEAFF. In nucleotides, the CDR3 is TGTGCCAGCAGTCCACCGGACAGACTTGAAGCTTTCTTT.

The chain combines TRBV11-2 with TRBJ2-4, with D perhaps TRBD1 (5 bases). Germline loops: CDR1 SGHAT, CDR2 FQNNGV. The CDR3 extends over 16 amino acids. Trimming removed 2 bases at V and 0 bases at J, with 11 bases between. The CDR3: CASSLTDSLAKNIQYF. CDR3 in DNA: TGTGCCAGCAGCTTAACCGACAGTCTAGCCAAAAACATTCAGTACTTC. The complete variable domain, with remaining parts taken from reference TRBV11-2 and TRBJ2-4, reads EAGVAQSPRYKIIEKRQSVAFWCNPISGHATLYWYQQILGQGPKLLIQFQNNGVVDDSQLPKDRFSAERLKGVDSTLKIQPAKLEDSAVYLCASSLTDSLAKNIQYFGAGTRLSVL.

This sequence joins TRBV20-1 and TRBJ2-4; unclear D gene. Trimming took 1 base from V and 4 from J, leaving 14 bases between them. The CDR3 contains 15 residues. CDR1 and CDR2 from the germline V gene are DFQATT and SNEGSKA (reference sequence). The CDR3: CSARGAPGLKNIQYF. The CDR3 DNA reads TGCAGTGCTAGAGGGGCCCCCGGTTTGAAAAACATTCAGTACTTC.

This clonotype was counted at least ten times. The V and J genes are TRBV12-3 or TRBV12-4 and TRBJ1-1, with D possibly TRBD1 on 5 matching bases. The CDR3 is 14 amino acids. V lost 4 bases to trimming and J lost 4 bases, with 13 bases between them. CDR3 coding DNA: TGTGCCAGCAGTTCCCAGGGACGCGGCACTGAAGCTTTCTTT. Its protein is CASSSQGRGTEAFF.

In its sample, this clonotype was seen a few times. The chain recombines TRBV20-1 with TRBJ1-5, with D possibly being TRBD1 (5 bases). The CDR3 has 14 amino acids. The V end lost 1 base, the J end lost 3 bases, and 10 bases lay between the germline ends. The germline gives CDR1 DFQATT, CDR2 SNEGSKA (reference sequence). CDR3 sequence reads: CSARGGGSNQPQHF. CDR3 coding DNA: TGCAGTGCTAGAGGGGGGGGTTCCAATCAGCCCCAGCATTTT.

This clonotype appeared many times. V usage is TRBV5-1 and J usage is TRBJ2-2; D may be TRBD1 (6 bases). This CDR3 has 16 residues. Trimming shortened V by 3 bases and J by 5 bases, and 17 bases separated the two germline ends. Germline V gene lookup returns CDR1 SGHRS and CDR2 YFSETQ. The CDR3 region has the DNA TGCGCCAGCAGCTGGCGCCCGGACAGTACAACCGGGGAGCTGTTTTTT. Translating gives CASSWRPDSTTGELFF.

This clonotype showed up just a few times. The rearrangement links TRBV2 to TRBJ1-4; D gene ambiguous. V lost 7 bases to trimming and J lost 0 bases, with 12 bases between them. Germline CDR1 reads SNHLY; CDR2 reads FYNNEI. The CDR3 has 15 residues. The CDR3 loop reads CASNRNTATNEKLFF. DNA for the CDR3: TGTGCCAGCAATCGTAACACTGCAACTAATGAAAAACTGTTTTTT.

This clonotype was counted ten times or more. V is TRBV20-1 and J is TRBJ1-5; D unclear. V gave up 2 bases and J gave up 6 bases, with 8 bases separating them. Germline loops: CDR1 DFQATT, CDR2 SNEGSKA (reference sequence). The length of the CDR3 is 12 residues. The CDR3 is CSARMGGQPQHF. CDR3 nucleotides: TGCAGTGCTAGAATGGGCGGTCAGCCCCAGCATTTT.

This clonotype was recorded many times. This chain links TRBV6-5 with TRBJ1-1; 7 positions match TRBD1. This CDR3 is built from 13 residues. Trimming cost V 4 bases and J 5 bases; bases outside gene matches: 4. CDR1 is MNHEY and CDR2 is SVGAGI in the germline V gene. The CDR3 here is CASSSGTVTEAFF. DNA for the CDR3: TGTGCCAGCAGTTCCGGGACAGTTACTGAAGCTTTCTTT.

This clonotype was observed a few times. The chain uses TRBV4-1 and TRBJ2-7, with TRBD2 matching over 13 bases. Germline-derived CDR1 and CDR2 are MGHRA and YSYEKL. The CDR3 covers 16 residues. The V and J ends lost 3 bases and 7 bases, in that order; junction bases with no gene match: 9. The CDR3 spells CASSQSLAGGRKEQYF. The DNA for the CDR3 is TGCGCCAGCAGCCAGTCACTAGCGGGGGGGCGAAAAGAGCAGTACTTC.

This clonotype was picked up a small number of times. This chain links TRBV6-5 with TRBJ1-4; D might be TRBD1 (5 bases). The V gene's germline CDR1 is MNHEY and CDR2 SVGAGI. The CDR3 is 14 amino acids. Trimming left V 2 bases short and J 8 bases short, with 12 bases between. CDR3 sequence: CASSYDGAGEKLFF. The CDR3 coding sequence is TGTGCCAGCAGTTACGACGGGGCTGGGGAAAAACTGTTTTTT.

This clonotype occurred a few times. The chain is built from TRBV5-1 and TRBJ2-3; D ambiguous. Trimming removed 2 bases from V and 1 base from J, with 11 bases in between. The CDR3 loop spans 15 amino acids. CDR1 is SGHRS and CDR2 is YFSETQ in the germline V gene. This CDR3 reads CASSFQEPRTDTQYF. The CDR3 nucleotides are TGCGCCAGCAGCTTTCAGGAGCCACGCACAGATACGCAGTATTTT.

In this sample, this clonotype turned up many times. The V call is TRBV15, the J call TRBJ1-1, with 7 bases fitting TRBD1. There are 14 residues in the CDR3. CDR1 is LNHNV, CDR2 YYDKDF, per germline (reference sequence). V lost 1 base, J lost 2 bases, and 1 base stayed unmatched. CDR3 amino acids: CATSRGQGNTEAFF. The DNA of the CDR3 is TGTGCCACCAGCAGAGGACAGGGAAACACTGAAGCTTTCTTT.

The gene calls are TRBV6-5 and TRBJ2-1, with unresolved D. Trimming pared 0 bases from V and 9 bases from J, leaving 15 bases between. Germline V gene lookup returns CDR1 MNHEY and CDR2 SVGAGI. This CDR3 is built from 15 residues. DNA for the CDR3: TGTGCCAGCAGTTACTCACAACAAGGCCACCGTGAGCAGTTCTTC. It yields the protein CASSYSQQGHREQFF.

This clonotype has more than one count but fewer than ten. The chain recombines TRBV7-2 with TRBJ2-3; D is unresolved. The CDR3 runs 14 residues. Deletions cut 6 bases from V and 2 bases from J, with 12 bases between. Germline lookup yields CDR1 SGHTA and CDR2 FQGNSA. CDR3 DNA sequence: TGTGCCAGCAGACCCTTCTTACTCACAGATACGCAGTATTTT. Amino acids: CASRPFLLTDTQYF.

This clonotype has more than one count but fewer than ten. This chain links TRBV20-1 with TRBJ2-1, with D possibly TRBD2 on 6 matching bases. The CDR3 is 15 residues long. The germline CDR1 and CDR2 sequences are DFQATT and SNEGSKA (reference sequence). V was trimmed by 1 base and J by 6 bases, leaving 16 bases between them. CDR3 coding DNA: TGCAGTGCTAGAGGGACTATTAGTCCCGGCAATGAGCAGTTCTTC. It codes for CSARGTISPGNEQFF.

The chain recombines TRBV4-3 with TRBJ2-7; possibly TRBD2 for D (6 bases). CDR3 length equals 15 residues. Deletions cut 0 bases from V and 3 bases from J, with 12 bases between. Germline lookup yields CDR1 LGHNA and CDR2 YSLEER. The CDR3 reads CASSQDYRGNYEQYF. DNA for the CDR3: TGCGCCAGCAGCCAAGATTACCGGGGGAACTACGAGCAGTACTTC.

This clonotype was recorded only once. The CDR3 nucleotides read TGTGCCTCTGCGACAGGGGCAATAAACGAGCAGTACTTC. Amino acids: CASATGAINEQYF. The chain carries TRBV15 and TRBJ2-7, with 8 bases aligning to TRBD1. This CDR3 comprises 13 residues. The junction had 11 bases not matched to a gene; V was cut back by 11 bases and J by 5 bases. The germline V gene has CDR1 LNHNV and CDR2 YYDKDF (reference sequence).

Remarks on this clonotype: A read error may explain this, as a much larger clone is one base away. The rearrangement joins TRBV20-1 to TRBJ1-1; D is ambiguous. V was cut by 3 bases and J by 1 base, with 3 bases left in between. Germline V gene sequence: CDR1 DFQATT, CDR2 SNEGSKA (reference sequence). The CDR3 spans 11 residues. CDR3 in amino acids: CSARPNTEAFF. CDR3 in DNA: TGCAGTGCTAGGCCGAACACTGAAGCTTTCTTT.

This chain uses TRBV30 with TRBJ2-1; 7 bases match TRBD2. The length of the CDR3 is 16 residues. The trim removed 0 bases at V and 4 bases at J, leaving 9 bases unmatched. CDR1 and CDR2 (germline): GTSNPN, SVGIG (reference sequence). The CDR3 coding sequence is TGTGCCTGGAGTGTACCGGGCGGGGGAAGATACAATGAGCAGTTCTTC. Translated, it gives CAWSVPGGGRYNEQFF.

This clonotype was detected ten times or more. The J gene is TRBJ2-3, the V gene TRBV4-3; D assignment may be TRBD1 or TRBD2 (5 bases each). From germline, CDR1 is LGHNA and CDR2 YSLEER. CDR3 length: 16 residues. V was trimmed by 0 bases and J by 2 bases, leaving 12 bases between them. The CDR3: CASSQEKWGYTDTQYF. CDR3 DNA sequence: TGCGCCAGCAGCCAAGAAAAGTGGGGGTACACAGATACGCAGTATTTT.